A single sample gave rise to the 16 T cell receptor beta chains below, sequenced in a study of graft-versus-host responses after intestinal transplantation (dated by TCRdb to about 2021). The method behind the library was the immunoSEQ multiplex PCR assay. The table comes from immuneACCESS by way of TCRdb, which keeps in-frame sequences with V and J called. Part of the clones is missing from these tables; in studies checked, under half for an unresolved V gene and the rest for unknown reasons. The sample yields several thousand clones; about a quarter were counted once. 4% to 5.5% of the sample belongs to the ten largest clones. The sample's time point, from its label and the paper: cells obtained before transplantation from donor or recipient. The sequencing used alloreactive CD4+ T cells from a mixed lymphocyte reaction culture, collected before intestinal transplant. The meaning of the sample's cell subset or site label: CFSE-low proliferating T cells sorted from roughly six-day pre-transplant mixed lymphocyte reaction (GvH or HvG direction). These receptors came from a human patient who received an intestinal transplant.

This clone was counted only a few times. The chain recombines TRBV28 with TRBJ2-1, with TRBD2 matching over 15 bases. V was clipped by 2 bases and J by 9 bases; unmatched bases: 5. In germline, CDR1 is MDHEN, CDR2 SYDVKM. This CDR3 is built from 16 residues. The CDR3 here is CASSLPGLAGGSEQFF. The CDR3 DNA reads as TGTGCCAGCAGTTTACCAGGACTAGCGGGAGGGAGTGAGCAGTTCTTC. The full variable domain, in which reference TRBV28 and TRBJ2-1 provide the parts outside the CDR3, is DVKVTQSSRYLVKRTGEKVFLECVQDMDHENMFWYRQDPGLGLRLIYFSYDVKMKEKGDIPEGYSVSREKKERFSLILESASTNQTSMYLCASSLPGLAGGSEQFFGPGTRLTVL.

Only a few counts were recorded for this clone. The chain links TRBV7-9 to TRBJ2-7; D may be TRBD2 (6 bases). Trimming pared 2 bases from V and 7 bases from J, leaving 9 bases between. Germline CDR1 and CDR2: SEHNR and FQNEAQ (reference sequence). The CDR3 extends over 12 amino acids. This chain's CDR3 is CASSLKGGEQYF. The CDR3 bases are TGTGCCAGCAGCTTAAAGGGAGGAGAGCAGTACTTC. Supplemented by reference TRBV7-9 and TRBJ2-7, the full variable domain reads DTGVSQNPRHKITKRGQNVTFRCDPISEHNRLYWYRQTLGQGPEFLTYFQNEAQLEKSRLLSDRFSAERPKGSFSTLEIQRTEQGDSAMYLCASSLKGGEQYFGPGTRLTVT.

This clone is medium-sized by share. CDR3 region: CASSEARGGYYEQYF. The CDR3 DNA sequence: TGTGCCAGCAGTGAAGCGCGGGGCGGATACTACGAGCAGTACTTC. The rearrangement uses TRBV2 and TRBJ2-7; D possibly corresponds to TRBD2 (6 bases). CDR3 length: 15 amino acids. Trimming removed 0 bases from V and 3 bases from J, with 12 bases in between. Germline V gene lookup returns CDR1 SNHLY and CDR2 FYNNEI. The full variable domain, completed using reference TRBV2 and TRBJ2-7, is EPEVTQTPSHQVTQMGQEVILRCVPISNHLYFYWYRQILGQKVEFLVSFYNNEISEKSEIFDDQFSVERPDGSNFTLKIRSTKLEDSAMYFCASSEARGGYYEQYFGPGTRLTVT.

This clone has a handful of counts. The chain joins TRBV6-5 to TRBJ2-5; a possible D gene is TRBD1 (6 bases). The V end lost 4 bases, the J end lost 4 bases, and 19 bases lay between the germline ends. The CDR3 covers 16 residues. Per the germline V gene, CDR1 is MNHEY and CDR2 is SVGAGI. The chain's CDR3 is CASSSTIQGGGETQYF. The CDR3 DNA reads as TGTGCCAGCAGTTCGACAATACAGGGTGGGGGAGAGACCCAGTACTTC.

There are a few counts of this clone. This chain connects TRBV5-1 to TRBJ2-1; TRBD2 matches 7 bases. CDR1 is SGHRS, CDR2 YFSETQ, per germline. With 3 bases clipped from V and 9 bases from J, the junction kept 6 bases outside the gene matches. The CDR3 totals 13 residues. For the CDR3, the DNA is TGCGCCAGCAGCTGGGGGGGGGACGGTGAGCAGTTCTTC. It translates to CASSWGGDGEQFF.

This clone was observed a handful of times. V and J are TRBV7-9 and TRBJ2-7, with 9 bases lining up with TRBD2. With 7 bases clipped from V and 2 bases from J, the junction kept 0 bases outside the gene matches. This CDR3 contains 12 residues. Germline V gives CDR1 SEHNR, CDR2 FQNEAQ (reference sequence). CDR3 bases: TGTGCCAGCACTAGCGGGACCTACGAGCAGTACTTC. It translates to CASTSGTYEQYF.

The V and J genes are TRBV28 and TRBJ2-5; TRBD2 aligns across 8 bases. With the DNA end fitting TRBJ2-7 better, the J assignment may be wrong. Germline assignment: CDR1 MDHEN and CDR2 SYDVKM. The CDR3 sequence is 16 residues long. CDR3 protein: CASSLWAGGHSYEQYF. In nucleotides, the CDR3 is TGTGCCAGCAGTTTATGGGCGGGAGGCCACTCCTACGAGCAGTACTTC.

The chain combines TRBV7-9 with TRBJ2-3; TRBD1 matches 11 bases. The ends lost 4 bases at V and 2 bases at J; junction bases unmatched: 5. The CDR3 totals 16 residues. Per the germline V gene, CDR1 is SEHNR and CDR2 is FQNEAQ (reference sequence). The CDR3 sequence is CASSSGQGADTDTQYF. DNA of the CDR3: TGTGCCAGCAGCTCTGGACAGGGGGCTGACACAGATACGCAGTATTTT.

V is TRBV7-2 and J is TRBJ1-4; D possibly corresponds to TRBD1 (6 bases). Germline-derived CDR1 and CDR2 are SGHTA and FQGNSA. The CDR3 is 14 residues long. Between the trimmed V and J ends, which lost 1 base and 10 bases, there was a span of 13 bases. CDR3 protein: CASSLVQGPGKLFF. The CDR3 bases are TGTGCCAGCAGCTTAGTTCAGGGGCCGGGAAAACTGTTTTTT.

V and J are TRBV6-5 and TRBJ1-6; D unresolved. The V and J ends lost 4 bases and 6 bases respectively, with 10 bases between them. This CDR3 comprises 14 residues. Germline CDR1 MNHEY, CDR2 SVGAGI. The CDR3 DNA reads TGTGCCAGCAGTTGGAGACTTACTAATTCACCCCTCCACTTT. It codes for CASSWRLTNSPLHF.

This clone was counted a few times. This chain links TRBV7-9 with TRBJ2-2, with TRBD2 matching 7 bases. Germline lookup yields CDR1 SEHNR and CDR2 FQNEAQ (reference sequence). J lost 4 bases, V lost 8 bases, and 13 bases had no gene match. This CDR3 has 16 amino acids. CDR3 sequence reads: CASRGNASGFTGELFF. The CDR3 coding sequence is TGTGCCAGCCGTGGTAACGCTAGCGGCTTCACCGGGGAGCTGTTTTTT.

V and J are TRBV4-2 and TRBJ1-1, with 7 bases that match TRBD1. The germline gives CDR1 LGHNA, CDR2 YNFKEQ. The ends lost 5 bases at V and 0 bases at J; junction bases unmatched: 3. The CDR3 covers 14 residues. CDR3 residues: CASSWTGLNTEAFF. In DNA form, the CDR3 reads TGTGCCAGCAGCTGGACAGGCTTGAACACTGAAGCTTTCTTT.

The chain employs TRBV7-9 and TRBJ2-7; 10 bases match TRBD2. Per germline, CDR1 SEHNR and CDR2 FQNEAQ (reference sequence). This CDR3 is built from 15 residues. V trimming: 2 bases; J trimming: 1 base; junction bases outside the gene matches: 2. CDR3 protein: CASSLLGLASYEQYF. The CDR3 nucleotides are TGTGCCAGCAGCTTATTGGGACTAGCGTCCTACGAGCAGTACTTC.

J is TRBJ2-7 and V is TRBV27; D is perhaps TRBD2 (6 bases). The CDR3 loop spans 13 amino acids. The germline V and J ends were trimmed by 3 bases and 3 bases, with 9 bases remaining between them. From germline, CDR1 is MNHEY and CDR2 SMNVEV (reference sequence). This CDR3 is CASSFNSGYEQYF. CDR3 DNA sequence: TGTGCCAGCAGTTTTAATAGCGGCTACGAGCAGTACTTC.

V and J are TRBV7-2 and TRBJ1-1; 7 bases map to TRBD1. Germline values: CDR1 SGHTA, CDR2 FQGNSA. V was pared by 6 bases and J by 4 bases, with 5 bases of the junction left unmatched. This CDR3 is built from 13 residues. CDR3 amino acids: CASRPGGGTEAFF. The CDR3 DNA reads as TGTGCCAGCAGGCCAGGGGGTGGCACTGAAGCTTTCTTT.

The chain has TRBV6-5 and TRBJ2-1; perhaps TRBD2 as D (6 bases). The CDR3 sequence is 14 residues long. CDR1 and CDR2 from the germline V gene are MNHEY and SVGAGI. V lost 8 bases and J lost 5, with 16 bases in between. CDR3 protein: CASASGTGNNEQFF. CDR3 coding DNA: TGTGCCAGCGCGTCCGGGACTGGAAACAATGAGCAGTTCTTC.